The rows below give T cell receptor beta chains drawn from one sample of a study of T cell repertoires in cytomegalovirus infection. One entry per CDR3 protein results from TCRdb running MiXCR on the reads. In the table there are more than 250,000 distinct CDR3 sequences, approximately 15% of which are singletons. The material sequenced was PBMCs. All receptors come from a human donor in good health (CMV status not recorded). Some clones in this sample may be carry-over from other donors' samples. Each CDR3 is given with its conserved first and last residue. Each record gives: J gene, clone size, D gene, V gene, CDR3 protein, CDR3 DNA. D genes are given only for firm matches. Some rows have no size entry. The others give once, few or many, or a class for an expanded clone.

J gene: TRBJ2-1
clone size: many
D gene: TRBD2
V gene: TRBV20-1
CDR3 protein: CSARVEAGGSYNEQFF
CDR3 DNA: TGCAGTGCTAGAGTGGAGGCGGGAGGTTCCTACAATGAGCAGTTCTTC

J gene: TRBJ2-1
clone size: many
D gene: TRBD1
V gene: TRBV19
CDR3 protein: CASTDRGGYNEQFF
CDR3 DNA: TGTGCCTCCACGGACAGGGGAGGGTACAATGAGCAGTTCTTC

J gene: TRBJ2-7
clone size: many
D gene: .
V gene: TRBV12-3/TRBV12-4
CDR3 protein: CASSLEDSPYEQYF
CDR3 DNA: TGTGCCAGCAGTCTGGAAGACAGTCCCTACGAGCAGTACTTC

J gene: TRBJ2-1
clone size: many
D gene: .
V gene: TRBV7-2
CDR3 protein: CASSLERASNEQFF
CDR3 DNA: TGTGCCAGCAGCTTAGAACGAGCCTCGAATGAGCAGTTCTTC

J gene: TRBJ2-1
clone size: .
D gene: .
V gene: TRBV10-3
CDR3 protein: CAISVGRGPRDEQFF
CDR3 DNA: TGTGCCATCAGTGTAGGTAGGGGTCCAAGGGATGAGCAGTTCTTC

J gene: TRBJ2-1
clone size: many
D gene: TRBD2
V gene: TRBV7-6
CDR3 protein: CASSATGLTSGLYNEQFF
CDR3 DNA: TGTGCCAGCAGCGCCACCGGCCTGACTAGCGGGCTATACAATGAGCAGTTCTTC

J gene: TRBJ2-5
clone size: few
D gene: .
V gene: TRBV19
CDR3 protein: CASSIARGSQETQYF
CDR3 DNA: TGTGCCAGTAGTATAGCGAGGGGCTCCCAAGAGACCCAGTACTTC

J gene: TRBJ2-5
clone size: many
D gene: .
V gene: TRBV10-3
CDR3 protein: CAISEFYLKETQYF
CDR3 DNA: TGTGCCATCAGTGAGTTTTATCTGAAGGAGACCCAGTACTTC

J gene: TRBJ2-7
clone size: .
D gene: TRBD1
V gene: TRBV7-2
CDR3 protein: CASSLSRDRGYEQYF
CDR3 DNA: TGTGCCAGCAGCTTGAGCCGGGACAGGGGCTACGAGCAGTACTTC

J gene: TRBJ2-7
clone size: many
D gene: .
V gene: TRBV7-2
CDR3 protein: CASSRGYEQYF
CDR3 DNA: TGTGCCAGCTCACGGGGGTACGAGCAGTACTTC

J gene: TRBJ2-5
clone size: many
D gene: TRBD1
V gene: TRBV11-3
CDR3 protein: CASRSAGTGGVETQYF
CDR3 DNA: TGTGCCAGCAGGAGTGCAGGGACAGGGGGCGTTGAGACCCAGTACTTC

J gene: TRBJ1-1
clone size: many
D gene: .
V gene: TRBV11-2
CDR3 protein: CASSLDRRGGTEAFF
CDR3 DNA: TGTGCCAGCAGCTTAGATAGACGGGGGGGCACTGAAGCTTTCTTT

J gene: TRBJ2-5
clone size: .
D gene: .
V gene: TRBV20-1
CDR3 protein: CSARPQKVGQETQYF
CDR3 DNA: TGCAGTGCTAGACCCCAAAAGGTGGGCCAAGAGACCCAGTACTTC